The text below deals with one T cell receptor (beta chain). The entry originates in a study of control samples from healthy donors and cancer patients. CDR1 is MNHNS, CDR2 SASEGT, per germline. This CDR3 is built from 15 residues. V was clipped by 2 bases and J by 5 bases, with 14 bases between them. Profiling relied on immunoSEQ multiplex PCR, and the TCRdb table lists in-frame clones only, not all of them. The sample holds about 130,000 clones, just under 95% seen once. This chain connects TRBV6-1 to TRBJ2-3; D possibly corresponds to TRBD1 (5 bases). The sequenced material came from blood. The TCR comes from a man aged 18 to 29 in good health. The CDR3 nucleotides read TGTGCCAGCAGTGAAATTGGGGCACGTCTAGATACGCAGTATTTT. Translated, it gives CASSEIGARLDTQYF.